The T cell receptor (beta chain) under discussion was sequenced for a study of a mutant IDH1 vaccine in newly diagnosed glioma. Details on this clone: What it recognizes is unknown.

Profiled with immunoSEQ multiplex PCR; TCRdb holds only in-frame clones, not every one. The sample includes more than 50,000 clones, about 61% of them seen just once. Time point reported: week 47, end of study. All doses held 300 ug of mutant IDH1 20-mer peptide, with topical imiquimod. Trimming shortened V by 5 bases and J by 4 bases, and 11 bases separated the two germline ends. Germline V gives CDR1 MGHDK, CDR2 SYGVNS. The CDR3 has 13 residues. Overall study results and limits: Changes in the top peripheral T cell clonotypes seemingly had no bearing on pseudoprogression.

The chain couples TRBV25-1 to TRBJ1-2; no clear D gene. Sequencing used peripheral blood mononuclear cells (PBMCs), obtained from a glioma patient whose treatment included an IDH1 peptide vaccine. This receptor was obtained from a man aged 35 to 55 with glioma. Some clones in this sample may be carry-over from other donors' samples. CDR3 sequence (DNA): TGTGCCAGCAGTCCCGGGGTGGTCTATGGCTACACCTTC. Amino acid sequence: CASSPGVVYGYTF.